The clone carrying this T cell receptor (beta chain) occurred many times. Its specificity is unknown. This entry comes from a study of prognosis after radiotherapy for stage I lung cancer. Study background: Patients with non-small cell lung cancer were all judged medically inoperable. General observations from the study: Stereotactic body radiation therapy was followed by fewer unique TCR clones, median approximately 9,100 versus 7,200.

The CDR3 length is 15 residues. Trimming removed 0 bases from V and 4 bases from J, with 10 bases in between. Germline CDR1 is SGDLS and CDR2 is YYNGEE. Two-round multiplex PCR on genomic DNA was the method by which TCR beta CDR3 was amplified. Primers specific to each TRBV and TRBJ gene were used in first-round PCR. TCRdb reprocessed the multiplex PCR reads via MiXCR and lists one record per CDR3 protein. Among over 45,000 distinct CDR3 sequences listed, around 27% were seen once. Blood, six milliliters, was collected at each of two time points. The chain joins TRBV9 to TRBJ2-2, with D tentatively TRBD1 (5 bases). This TCR derives from a donor aged 50 or older with non-small cell lung cancer. This specimen consisted of PBMCs, obtained before or after stereotactic body radiation therapy (not recorded which). CDR3 in amino acids: CASSVEKGRTGELFF. The CDR3 DNA is TGTGCCAGCAGCGTAGAAAAGGGGCGCACCGGGGAGCTGTTTTTT.